The clone carrying this T cell receptor beta chain was seen many times. Antigen: not known. Library construction for TCR beta used iRepertoire HTBI primers and Arm-PCR of CDR3 regions. TCRdb reprocessed the multiplex PCR reads via MiXCR and lists one record per CDR3 protein. The repertoire includes under 250,000 distinct CDR3 sequences, about 19% of them detected once, and about 15% sits in the top ten. The data belong to a study of regulatory T cells in long-lasting Graves disease. Study findings and constraints: Shared public clonotypes totalled approximately 3,000 in persistent patients, compared with 966 in new patients. Lower TCR diversity was seen in persistent Graves' patients than in newly diagnosed ones.

Time point described: newly diagnosed GD, antithyroid drugs for less than 3 months. PBMC RNA served as the TCR library source. Trimming pared 2 bases from V and 2 bases from J, leaving 16 bases between. The CDR3 is made up of 16 amino acids. Germline CDR1 reads SGHVS; CDR2 reads FQNEAQ. The sequences come from peripheral blood mononuclear cells (PBMCs), collected at new diagnosis, from a patient treated with antithyroid drugs. The clonotype comes from a female donor with Graves disease. V and J are TRBV7-8 and TRBJ2-7; perhaps TRBD1 as D (7 bases). CDR3 nucleotides: TGTGCCAGCAGCTTATACGCGGGACAGTCCCCCTACGAGCAGTACTTC. The encoded protein is CASSLYAGQSPYEQYF.